This T cell receptor (beta chain) emerged from a study of T-cell memory formation after mild COVID-19. This clonotype was detected a few times. J was trimmed by 1 base and V by 5 bases; bases with no gene match: 3. The CDR3 loop spans 15 amino acids. Germline CDR1 and CDR2: KGHSH and LQKENI. TCRdb re-called the 5' RACE reads through MiXCR, storing one row per CDR3 protein. Here the sample spans 300,000 to 400,000 distinct CDR3 sequences, 25% to 30% being singletons. The sequenced material came from PBMCs or a T cell subset sorted from them (not recorded which). The rearrangement joins TRBV18 to TRBJ1-1; the match to TRBD1 covers 11 bases. The source of this sequence is an adult woman who had mild COVID-19 (a few samples of this study predate the infection). Cell type and time point are not known. The CDR3 loop is CASSSGQGGNTEAFF. CDR3 sequence (DNA): TGTGCCAGCTCATCGGGACAGGGGGGGAACACTGAAGCTTTCTTT.